The 4 T cell receptor beta chains listed next were all sequenced from one sample in a study of T cells in localized non-small cell lung cancer. Profiling relied on immunoSEQ multiplex PCR, and the TCRdb table lists in-frame clones only, not all of them. Of under 2,500 clones in the sample, approximately 30% were seen once. The specimen comprised normal lung tissue next to the tumor, sampled before any cancer treatment. The receptors here all came from a man aged 40-75 years with stage I lung adenocarcinoma.

Here the CDR3 reads CASSLQGARNTEAFF. As DNA, the CDR3 is TGTGCCAGCAGCTTACAGGGGGCTAGAAACACTGAAGCTTTCTTT. The chain has TRBV9 and TRBJ1-1; 9 nucleotides align to TRBD1. The V gene's germline CDR1 is SGDLS and CDR2 YYNGEE. This CDR3 has 15 amino acids. The trim removed 4 bases at V and 2 bases at J, leaving 6 bases unmatched.

In this sample, this clone turned up a few times. The chain couples TRBV29-1 to TRBJ1-1; 8 nucleotides line up with TRBD1. Germline CDR1 SQVTM, CDR2 ANQGSEA. This CDR3 contains 12 residues. Losses at the gene ends were 6 bases for V and 10 bases for J; bases not matched to a gene: 10. The CDR3 bases are TGCAGCGTCCTACTCGACAGGGGAACAGCTTTCTTT. Protein sequence: CSVLLDRGTAFF. The full variable domain, completed using reference TRBV29-1 and TRBJ1-1, is SAVISQKPSRDICQRGTSLTIQCQVDSQVTMMFWYRQQPGQSLTLIATANQGSEATYESGFVIDKFPISRPNLTFSTLTVSNMSPEDSSIYLCSVLLDRGTAFFGQGTRLTVV.

The chain has TRBV30 and TRBJ1-1; D is ambiguous. This CDR3 spans 15 amino acids. CDR1 is GTSNPN, CDR2 SVGIG, per germline (reference sequence). V was clipped by 8 bases and J by 0 bases, with 19 bases between them. CDR3 bases: TGTGCCGCGGAGGAGAACGGGCGTATGAACACTGAAGCTTTCTTT. This translates into CAAEENGRMNTEAFF.

V usage is TRBV9 and J usage is TRBJ1-3; TRBD1 aligns across 9 bases. Germline assignment: CDR1 SGDLS and CDR2 YYNGEE. This CDR3 comprises 17 residues. With V trimmed by 3 bases and J by 4 bases, 11 bases remained unmatched. CDR3: CASSASATGGDGNTIYF. CDR3 nucleotides: TGTGCCAGCAGCGCGTCAGCGACAGGGGGTGACGGAAACACCATATATTTT.